This T cell receptor beta chain comes out of a study of T-cell reconstitution after alpha-beta-depleted transplantation in children. Study results and caveats: Surviving recipient cells, namely T cells and thymic progenitors, were the source of high day-60 TCRbeta diversity in some patients. The origin of alpha-beta T cells about two months after transplant was reportedly several hundred expanded graft clones. T-cell counts and diversity were attributed mostly to newly produced T cells one year after transplant.

It was with unique molecular identifiers that the TCRbeta library was prepared. TCRdb processed the PCR reads anew with MiXCR; each CDR3 protein has one entry. The sample consists of about 460,000 distinct CDR3 sequences, about an eighth of them appearing once. This clonotype was counted at least ten times. The antigen remains unidentified. CDR3 length equals 12 residues. Trimming left V 3 bases short and J 9 bases short, with 12 bases between. CDR1 DFQATT and CDR2 SNEGSKA come from the germline V gene (reference sequence). This clonotype was sampled from a female patient between 2 and 15 years old who had a stem cell transplant for aplastic anemia, so the T cells may come from the graft donor. This chain links TRBV20-1 with TRBJ2-1, with D uncertain. Sequences were derived from PBMCs, mostly from graft donor cells, sampled 180 days after TCRalphabeta/CD19-depleted stem cell transplant. The CDR3 DNA is TGCAGTGCTAGGGATAGTAAACTTGAGCAGTTCTTC. Protein product: CSARDSKLEQFF.